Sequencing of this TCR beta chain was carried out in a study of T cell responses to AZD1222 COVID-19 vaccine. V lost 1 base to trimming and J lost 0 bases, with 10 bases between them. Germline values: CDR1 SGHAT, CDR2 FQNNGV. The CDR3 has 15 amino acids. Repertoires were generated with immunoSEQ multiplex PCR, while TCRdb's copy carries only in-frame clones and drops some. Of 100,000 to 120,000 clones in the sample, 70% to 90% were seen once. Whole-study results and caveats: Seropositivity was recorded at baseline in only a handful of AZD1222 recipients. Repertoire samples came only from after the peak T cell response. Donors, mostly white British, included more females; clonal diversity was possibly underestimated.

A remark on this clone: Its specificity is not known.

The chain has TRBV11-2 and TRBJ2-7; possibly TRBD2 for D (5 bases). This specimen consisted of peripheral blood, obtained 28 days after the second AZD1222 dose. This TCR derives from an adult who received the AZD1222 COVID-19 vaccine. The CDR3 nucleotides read TGTGCCAGCAGCTTAGGCGGGTTTTCCTCCTACGAGCAGTACTTC. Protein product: CASSLGGFSSYEQYF.